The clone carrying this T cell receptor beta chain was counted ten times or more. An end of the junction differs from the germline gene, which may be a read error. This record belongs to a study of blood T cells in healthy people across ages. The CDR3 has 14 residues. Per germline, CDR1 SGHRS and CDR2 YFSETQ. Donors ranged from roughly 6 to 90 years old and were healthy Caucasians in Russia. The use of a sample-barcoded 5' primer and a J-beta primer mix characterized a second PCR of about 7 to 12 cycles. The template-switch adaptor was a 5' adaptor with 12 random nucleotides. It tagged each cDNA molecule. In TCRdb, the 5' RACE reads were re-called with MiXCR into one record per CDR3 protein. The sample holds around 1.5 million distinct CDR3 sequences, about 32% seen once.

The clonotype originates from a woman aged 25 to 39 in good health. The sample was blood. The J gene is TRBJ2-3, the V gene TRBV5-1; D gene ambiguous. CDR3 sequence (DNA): TGTGCCAGCAGCTCTCGGACCAGCACAGATACGCAGTATTTT. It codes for CASSSRTSTDTQYF.